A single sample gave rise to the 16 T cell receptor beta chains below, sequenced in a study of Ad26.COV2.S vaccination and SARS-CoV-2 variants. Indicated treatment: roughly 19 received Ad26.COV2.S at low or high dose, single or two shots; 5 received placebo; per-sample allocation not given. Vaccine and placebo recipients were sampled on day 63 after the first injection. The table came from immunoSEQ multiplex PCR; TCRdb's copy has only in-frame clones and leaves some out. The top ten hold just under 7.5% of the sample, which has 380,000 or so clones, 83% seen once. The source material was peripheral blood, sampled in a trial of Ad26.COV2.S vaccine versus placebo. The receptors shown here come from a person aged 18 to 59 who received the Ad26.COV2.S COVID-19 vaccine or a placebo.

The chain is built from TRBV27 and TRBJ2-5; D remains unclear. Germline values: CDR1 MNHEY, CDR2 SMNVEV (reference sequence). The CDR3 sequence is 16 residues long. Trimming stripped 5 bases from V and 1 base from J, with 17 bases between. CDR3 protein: CASSPSAVGRQETQYF. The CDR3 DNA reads TGTGCCAGCAGTCCGTCAGCCGTAGGGCGCCAAGAGACCCAGTACTTC.

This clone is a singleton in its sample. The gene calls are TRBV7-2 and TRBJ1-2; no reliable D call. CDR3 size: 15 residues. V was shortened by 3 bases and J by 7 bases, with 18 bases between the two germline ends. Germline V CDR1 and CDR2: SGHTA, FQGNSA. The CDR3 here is CASSFPNVPLFGYTF. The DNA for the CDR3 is TGTGCCAGCAGCTTTCCCAACGTACCGCTCTTTGGCTACACCTTC. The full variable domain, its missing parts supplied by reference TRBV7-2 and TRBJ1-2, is GAGVSQSPSNKVTEKGKDVELRCDPISGHTALYWYRQSLGQGLEFLIYFQGNSAPDKSGLPSDRFSAERTGGSVSTLTIQRTQQEDSAVYLCASSFPNVPLFGYTFGSGTRLTVV.

CDR3 protein: CASSPGQPNTEAFF. The CDR3, as DNA: TGCGCCAGCAGCCCCGGACAGCCGAACACTGAAGCTTTCTTT. The gene calls are TRBV5-1 and TRBJ1-1, with D perhaps TRBD1 (6 bases). Trimming removed 4 bases from V and 1 base from J, with 11 bases in between. The CDR3 is 14 residues long. Germline assignment: CDR1 SGHRS and CDR2 YFSETQ. The full variable domain, completed using reference TRBV5-1 and TRBJ1-1, is KAGVTQTPRYLIKTRGQQVTLSCSPISGHRSVSWYQQTPGQGLQFLFEYFSETQRNKGNFPGRFSGRQFSNSRSEMNVSTLELGDSALYLCASSPGQPNTEAFFGQGTRLTVV.

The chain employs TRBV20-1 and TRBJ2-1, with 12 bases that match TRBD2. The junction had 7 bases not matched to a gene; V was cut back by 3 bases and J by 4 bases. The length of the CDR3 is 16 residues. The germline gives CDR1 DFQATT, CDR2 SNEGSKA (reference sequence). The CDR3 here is CSASLTSGSIYNEQFF. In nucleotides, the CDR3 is TGCAGTGCTAGTTTGACTAGCGGGAGTATTTACAATGAGCAGTTCTTC.

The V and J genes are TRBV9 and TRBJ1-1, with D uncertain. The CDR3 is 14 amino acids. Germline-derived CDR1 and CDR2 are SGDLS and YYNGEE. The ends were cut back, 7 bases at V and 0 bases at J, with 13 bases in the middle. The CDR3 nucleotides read TGTGCCAGCGGTCGGAGGCTAGTGAACACTGAAGCTTTCTTT. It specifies CASGRRLVNTEAFF.

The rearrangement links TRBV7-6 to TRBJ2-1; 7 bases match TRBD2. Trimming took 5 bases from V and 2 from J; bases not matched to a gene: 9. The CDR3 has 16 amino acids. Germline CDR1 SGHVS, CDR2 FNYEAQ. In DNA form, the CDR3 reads TGTGCCAGCAGCCCCCCCCTAGCGGAGGCCTACAATGAGCAGTTCTTC. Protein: CASSPPLAEAYNEQFF.

CDR3 sequence (DNA): TGCGCCAGCAGTGGGAAGGGACTAGCATTACTCGAGGGGTATTTT. Translation gives CASSGKGLALLEGYF. The chain employs TRBV10-1 and TRBJ2-3; the match to TRBD2 covers 9 bases. The CDR3 has 15 amino acids. V shed 4 bases and J 14 bases; nucleotides not matched to a gene: 16. Per germline, CDR1 WNHNN and CDR2 SYGVQD (reference sequence).

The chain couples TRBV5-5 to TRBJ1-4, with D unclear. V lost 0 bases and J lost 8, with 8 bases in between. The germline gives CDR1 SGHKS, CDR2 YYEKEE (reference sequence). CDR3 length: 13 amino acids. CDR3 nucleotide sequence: TGTGCCAGCAGCTTGGCTGTCGGGGAAAAACTGTTTTTT. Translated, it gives CASSLAVGEKLFF.

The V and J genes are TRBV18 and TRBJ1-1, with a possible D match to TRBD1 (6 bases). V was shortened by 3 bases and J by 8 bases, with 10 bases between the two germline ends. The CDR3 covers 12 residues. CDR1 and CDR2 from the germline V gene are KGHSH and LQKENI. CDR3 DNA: TGTGCCAGCTCACCTTATGGGGGCGAAGCTTTCTTT. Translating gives CASSPYGGEAFF.

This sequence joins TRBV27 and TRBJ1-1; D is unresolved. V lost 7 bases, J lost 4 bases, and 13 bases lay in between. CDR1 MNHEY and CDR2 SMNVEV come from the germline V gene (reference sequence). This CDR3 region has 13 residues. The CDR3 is CASTPRGGTEAFF. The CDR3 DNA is TGTGCCAGCACCCCCCGGGGAGGCACTGAAGCTTTCTTT.

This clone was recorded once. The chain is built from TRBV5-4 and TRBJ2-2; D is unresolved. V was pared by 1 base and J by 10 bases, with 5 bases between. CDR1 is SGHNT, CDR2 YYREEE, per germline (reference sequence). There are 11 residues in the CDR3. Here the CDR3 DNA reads TGTGCCAGCAGCTTGAATGAGGAGCTGTTTTTT. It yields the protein CASSLNEELFF. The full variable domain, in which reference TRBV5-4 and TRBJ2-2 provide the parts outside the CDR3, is ETGVTQSPTHLIKTRGQQVTLRCSSQSGHNTVSWYQQALGQGPQFIFQYYREEENGRGNFPPRFSGLQFPNYSSELNVNALELDDSALYLCASSLNEELFFGEGSRLTVL.

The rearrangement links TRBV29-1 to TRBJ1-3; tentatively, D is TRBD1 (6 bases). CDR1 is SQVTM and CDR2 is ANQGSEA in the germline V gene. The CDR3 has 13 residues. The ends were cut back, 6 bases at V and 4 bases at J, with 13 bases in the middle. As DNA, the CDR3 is TGCAGCGTCGCTCGGACAGAAGGAAACACCATATATTTT. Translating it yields CSVARTEGNTIYF. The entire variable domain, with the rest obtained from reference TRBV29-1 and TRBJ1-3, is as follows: SAVISQKPSRDICQRGTSLTIQCQVDSQVTMMFWYRQQPGQSLTLIATANQGSEATYESGFVIDKFPISRPNLTFSTLTVSNMSPEDSSIYLCSVARTEGNTIYFGEGSWLTVV.

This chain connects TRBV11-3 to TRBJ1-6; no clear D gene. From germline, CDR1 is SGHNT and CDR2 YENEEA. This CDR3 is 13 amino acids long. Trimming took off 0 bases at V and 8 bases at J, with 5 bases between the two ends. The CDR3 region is CASSLDGDSPLHF. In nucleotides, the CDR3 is TGTGCCAGCAGCTTAGATGGGGATTCACCCCTCCACTTT.

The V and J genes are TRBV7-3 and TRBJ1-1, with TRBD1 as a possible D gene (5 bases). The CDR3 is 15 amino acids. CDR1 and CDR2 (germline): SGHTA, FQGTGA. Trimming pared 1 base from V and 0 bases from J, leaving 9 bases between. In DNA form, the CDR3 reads TGTGCCAGCAGCTTAATTCGGGGCTTGAACACTGAAGCTTTCTTT. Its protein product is CASSLIRGLNTEAFF.

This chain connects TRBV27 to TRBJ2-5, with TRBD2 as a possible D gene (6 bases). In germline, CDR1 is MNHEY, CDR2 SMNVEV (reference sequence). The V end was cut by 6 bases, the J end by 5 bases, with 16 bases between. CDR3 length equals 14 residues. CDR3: CASREYGSGETQYF. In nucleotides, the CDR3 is TGTGCCAGCAGGGAGTACGGGAGTGGCGAGACCCAGTACTTC.

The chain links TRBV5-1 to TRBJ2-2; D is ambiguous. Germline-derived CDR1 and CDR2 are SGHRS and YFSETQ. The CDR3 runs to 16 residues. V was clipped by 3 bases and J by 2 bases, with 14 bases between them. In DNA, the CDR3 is TGCGCCAGCAGCTCCCGGGCCCCCGAAAACACCGGGGAGCTGTTTTTT. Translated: CASSSRAPENTGELFF.